This T cell receptor (beta chain) was recorded in a study of blood T cell repertoires in COVID-19 (TCRdb year 2020). About the study as a whole: Samples from collaborators originated in the United States, Italy and Spain and spanned both the acute and convalescent phases of COVID-19. The material from the prospective study consisted of cDNA or gDNA derived from T cells, B-cell-depleted T cells, or PBMCs. Deeply sampled blood TCRbeta repertoires from subjects exposed to, actively infected with, or recovered from COVID-19 were included in the dataset. A freely available public database, intended as a resource for researchers studying the immune response to SARS-CoV-2, is where the repertoires were released. Samples came from the ongoing ImmuneRACE study (first 160 participants) plus 1,254 subjects from 6 global collaborators. A de-identified subject ID, COVID-19 status, age in years and sex were almost always included in the sample metadata. Where available, HLA class I and class II types were taken from metadata supplied by the sample provider and were not determined by assay-based typing. Here is what the overall study found, with its caveats: The amount of clinical and demographic metadata varied by source and participant and was provided uncurated.

The immunoSEQ Assay, a bias-controlled multiplex PCR, was used to amplify TCRbeta CDR3 regions from genomic DNA. The authors processed their data as follows. Within the assay, amplification of reference gene primers was used to estimate how many nucleated cells each sample contained. To quantify the absolute abundance of each unique TCRbeta CDR3 rearrangement, sequence reads were collapsed and filtered. For each sample, productive Simpson clonality was calculated by taking the square root of Simpson's diversity index across productive rearrangements. In its TCRdb copy, this immuneACCESS table keeps in-frame sequences only and misses some clones. Where compared with another copy, unresolved V genes explain less than half of these, and the others have no known cause. The V and J calls and clone size are taken from that table; D and trimming were inferred from the DNA. Across this sample there are around 200,000 clones, with approximately 80% seen only once. Approximately 7.1% of the sample belongs to the ten largest clones.

Note on this clone: What antigen it recognizes has not been identified. No quality values exist for individual bases; no much larger clone is one base distant.

Whole blood was collected in K2EDTA tubes by collaborating institutions according to the institutions' own protocols. Collaborator samples were shipped for TCRbeta analysis as frozen whole blood, isolated PBMCs, or DNA extracted from either sample type. The CDR3 holds 12 amino acids from the cysteine to the phenylalanine. The CDR3 DNA has 36 bases and is translated from base 1. The germline V gene supplies CDR1 SGDLS and CDR2 YYNGEE. Ends trimmed: V by 4 bases, J by 6 bases; bases unmatched to a gene: 2. Material: peripheral blood. The rearrangement combines TRBV9 with TRBJ2-7; TRBD2 aligns with 9 central bases. This sequence originates from a human donor in a cohort sampled during active COVID-19. CDR3 protein: CASSSSGGEQYF. The bases read TGTGCCAGCAGCAGTAGCGGGGGCGAGCAGTACTTC. Beyond the CDR3, the reference TRBV9 and TRBJ2-7 genes provide the residues; the full variable domain reads: DSGVTQTPKHLITATGQRVTLRCSPRSGDLSVYWYQQSLDQGLQFLIQYYNGEERAKGNILERFSAQQFPDLHSELNLSSLELGDSALYFCASSSSGGEQYFGPGTRLTVT.